This TCR beta chain was found in a study of cytomegalovirus exposure and HLA in healthy donors. This clone has only a few counts. No antigen is known for it. CDR3 length: 15 amino acids. J gave up 3 bases and V 6 bases, and 6 bases lay outside the gene matches. Germline V CDR1 and CDR2: MNHEY, SVGAGI. Study-wide findings and caveats: Most TCR beta V segments were productive about 90% or about 30% of the time in an earlier analysis. It has been reported that TCR beta sequences accurately predicted the HLA-A and HLA-B alleles of most subjects. A later analysis appeared to link common viral pathogens to several of the most significant clusters. TRBV6-2, TRBV6-3 and some other V segments were excluded as indistinguishable.

PCR involved 60 Vbeta and 13 Jbeta primers. Libraries were prepared by immunoSEQ multiplex PCR; TCRdb keeps only in-frame clonotypes and omits some of them. This sample has about 67,000 clones, with approximately 71% found just once. The sequenced sample was PBMCs. The source of this sequence is a man between 60 and 70 years old in good health and CMV-seropositive. The V call is TRBV6-5, the J call TRBJ1-3; TRBD1 agrees at 9 bases. The CDR3 reads CASRQGQGFGNTIYF. CDR3 coding DNA: TGTGCCAGCAGGCAAGGACAGGGGTTTGGAAACACCATATATTTT.